This TCR beta chain was documented in a study of blood T cell repertoires in COVID-19. Study summary: Donors in the United States, Italy and Spain gave samples during acute or convalescent COVID-19.

In the source study's methods: Researchers report that nucleated cell counts were estimated from reference gene primer amplification. Assay used: immunoSEQ multiplex PCR; TCRdb lists only in-frame clones, some missing. The V and J calls and clone size were taken over from that table, and D and trimming were inferred from the DNA. The sample includes 150,000 to 200,000 clones, 65% to 80% of them seen just once. The germline V and J ends were trimmed by 1 base and 5 bases, with 14 bases remaining between them. The CDR3 extends over 15 amino acids. Germline CDR1 MGHDK, CDR2 SYGVNS. Source material: peripheral blood. The receptor's source is a man in his sixties with acute or convalescent COVID-19. The chain combines TRBV25-1 with TRBJ1-1; a possible D gene is TRBD1 (6 bases). The CDR3 loop is CASSESTGLGTEAFF. As DNA, the CDR3 is TGTGCCAGCAGTGAATCAACAGGGCTCGGTACTGAAGCTTTCTTT. Looking up the rest from reference TRBV25-1 and TRBJ1-1 gives the full variable domain: EADIYQTPRYLVIGTGKKITLECSQTMGHDKMYWYQQDPGMELHLIHYSYGVNSTEKGDLSSESTVSRIRTEHFPLTLESARPSHTSQYLCASSESTGLGTEAFFGQGTRLTVV.